The present TCR beta chain was sequenced within a study of CD8 T cells in Susac syndrome. A quantity of about 0.45 to 1 ug RNA underwent reverse transcription using random hexamers. With immunoSEQ multiplex PCR, TCR beta CDR3 was amplified across 54 Vbeta and 13 Jbeta. TCRdb fed the immunoSEQ multiplex PCR reads into MiXCR, producing one record per CDR3 protein. The sample consists of about 200,000 distinct CDR3 sequences, nearly 95% of them appearing once. The CDR3 contains 14 residues. V was clipped by 6 bases and J by 4 bases; unmatched bases: 8. The TCR originated in a human donor with multiple sclerosis. The chain employs TRBV12-3 or TRBV12-4 and TRBJ2-5, with TRBD1 matching 7 bases. Material for sequencing was CD4+ T cells from PBMCs. CDR3 sequence: CASSSRTGRETQYF. CDR3 bases: TGTGCCAGCAGCTCTAGGACAGGCAGAGAGACCCAGTACTTC.